This T cell receptor (beta chain) was captured in a study of cytomegalovirus exposure and HLA in healthy donors. V trimming: 8 bases; J trimming: 2 bases; junction bases outside the gene matches: 6. Germline lookup yields CDR1 MDHEN and CDR2 SYDVKM. The CDR3 totals 14 residues. PCR was performed using 60 Vbeta and 13 Jbeta primers. Profiled with immunoSEQ multiplex PCR; TCRdb holds only in-frame clones, not every one. The table has some 170,000 clones, about 86% seen once. What was sequenced was PBMCs. The receptor was derived from a woman aged 25-40 years in good health and CMV-seronegative. The chain carries TRBV28 and TRBJ2-7; 10 nucleotides line up with TRBD1. The DNA for the CDR3 is TGTGCCAGCCTCCGGGACAGGGGACCCTACGAGCAGTACTTC. This translates into CASLRDRGPYEQYF. The entire variable domain, with the rest obtained from reference TRBV28 and TRBJ2-7, is as follows: DVKVTQSSRYLVKRTGEKVFLECVQDMDHENMFWYRQDPGLGLRLIYFSYDVKMKEKGDIPEGYSVSREKKERFSLILESASTNQTSMYLCASLRDRGPYEQYFGPGTRLTVT.